A selection of T cell receptor beta chains follows, all from one sample in a study of blood T cell repertoires in COVID-19. Assay: immunoSEQ multiplex PCR; the TCRdb copy retains only in-frame clones and omits some. The sample records around 94,000 clones, around 84% being singletons. Specimen: peripheral blood. These receptor sequences come from a man aged 45-65 years with active or convalescent COVID-19. Both conserved end residues are part of each CDR3. The order of the fields is clone size, V gene, J gene, D gene, CDR3 DNA, CDR3 protein. The D gene is left open where the match is weak. A clone size is listed for some rows: how often the clone was seen (once, few, many), or a class if it is expanded.

NA	TRBV27	TRBJ1-4	NA	TGTGCCAGCAGTCCCGTTTTCACCGGAAAACTGTTTTTT	CASSPVFTGKLFF
NA	TRBV24-1	TRBJ1-2	TRBD1	TGTGCCACCAGTGATGGAGGGCAGGGGGTGCGTGGTGGCTACACCTTC	CATSDGGQGVRGGYTF
NA	TRBV18	TRBJ2-5	TRBD2	TGTGCCAGCTCACAAAGGACTAGCAGGCAGGAGACCCAGTACTTC	CASSQRTSRQETQYF
NA	TRBV10-3	TRBJ1-2	NA	TGTGCCATCAGTGAGTCTGAGGCTGGCTACACCTTC	CAISESEAGYTF
few	TRBV5-6	TRBJ1-2	TRBD1	TGTGCCAGCAGCTTGGCGGACAGGGAAGCCTATGGCTACACCTTC	CASSLADREAYGYTF
NA	TRBV7-8	TRBJ1-1	TRBD1	TGTGCCAGCAGCCCACAACAGGGGGCGAGCACTGAAGCTTTCTTT	CASSPQQGASTEAFF
NA	TRBV9	TRBJ2-1	TRBD1	TGTGCCAGCAGGCCTGCCGGGACAGCCTACAATGAGCAGTTCTTC	CASRPAGTAYNEQFF
NA	TRBV5-1	TRBJ1-4	NA	TGCGCCAGCAGCTTGGGGGGCAATTTTAATGAAAAACTGTTTTTT	CASSLGGNFNEKLFF
NA	TRBV2	TRBJ1-6	TRBD1	TGTGCCAGCAGTGATCCCCCGGACAGGGGCTTATATAATTCACCCCTCCACTTT	CASSDPPDRGLYNSPLHF
NA	TRBV7-2	TRBJ2-5	TRBD1	TGTGCCAGCAGCCTCGGACAGGGGGTTGAGACCCAGTACTTC	CASSLGQGVETQYF
NA	TRBV28	TRBJ2-3	TRBD1	TGTGCCAGCAGTTTAGCCGATGGGACAGGGAAGACAGATACGCAGTATTTT	CASSLADGTGKTDTQYF
NA	TRBV9	TRBJ2-3	NA	TGTGCCAGCAGCGGGGGCCCGGGAGATACGCAGTATTTT	CASSGGPGDTQYF
few	TRBV6-5	TRBJ2-5	TRBD2	TGTGCCAGCTCAACTAGCGGGGGGGCAGGGGAGACCCAGTACTTC	CASSTSGGAGETQYF
NA	TRBV2	TRBJ2-7	TRBD1	TGTGCCAGCAGCCGGGACAGGACCTACGAGCAGTACTTC	CASSRDRTYEQYF
few	TRBV11-3	TRBJ2-5	TRBD1	TGTGCCAGCAGCCCGTCCGGCGGACAGGGGGCCGACGAGACCCAGTACTTC	CASSPSGGQGADETQYF
once	TRBV7-9	TRBJ1-4	NA	TGTGCCAGCAGCTTAGCGGGAGCCGGGCTTAATGAAAAACTGTTTTTT	CASSLAGAGLNEKLFF
NA	TRBV7-2	TRBJ2-7	NA	TGTGCCAGCAGCCCCCAGACATACTACGAGCAGTACTTC	CASSPQTYYEQYF
NA	TRBV9	TRBJ1-2	NA	TGTGCCAGCAAAACAGGTTCCTATGGCTACACCTTC	CASKTGSYGYTF
NA	TRBV28	TRBJ1-5	NA	TGTGCCAGCAGACGGGGTTCCAATCAGCCCCAGCATTTT	CASRRGSNQPQHF
once	TRBV6-5	TRBJ1-6	TRBD1	TGTGCCAGCAGTTACACCGGGACAGGGCGATCACCCCTCCACTTT	CASSYTGTGRSPLHF
NA	TRBV4-1	TRBJ2-1	TRBD1	TGCGCCAGCAGCCACCCCGACAGGGGAGGTTACAATGAGCAGTTCTTC	CASSHPDRGGYNEQFF
NA	TRBV6-6	TRBJ1-4	TRBD1	TGTGCCAGCAGTTCCGGACAGGCAAGTGAAAAACTGTTTTTT	CASSSGQASEKLFF
NA	TRBV4-3	TRBJ2-2	TRBD1	TGCGCCAGCAGCCAAGACAGGGGGCCCGGGGAGCTGTTTTTT	CASSQDRGPGELFF
NA	TRBV2	TRBJ2-2	NA	TGTGCCAGCAGTGAACCGGAGGGAAAAATAAAGGGCGGGGAGCTGTTTTTT	CASSEPEGKIKGGELFF
few	TRBV11-2	TRBJ1-1	NA	TGTGCCAGCATGGTGGGGGAGGGGGCTGAAGCTTTCTTT	CASMVGEGAEAFF
NA	TRBV19	TRBJ1-1	NA	TGTGCCAGTAGTGTGAGGGACACTGAAGCTTTCTTT	CASSVRDTEAFF
NA	TRBV18	TRBJ2-3	TRBD2	TGTGCCAGCTCACCAAATAGCGGGGGGACAGATACGCAGTATTTT	CASSPNSGGTDTQYF
NA	TRBV9	TRBJ1-6	TRBD1	TGTGCCAGCAGCGACCCTGGACAGGGCCCCTATAATTCACCCCTCCACTTT	CASSDPGQGPYNSPLHF
NA	TRBV28	TRBJ1-1	NA	TGTGCCATCGCGGACAGTTTGAACACTGAAGCTTTCTTT	CAIADSLNTEAFF
NA	TRBV27	TRBJ2-4	NA	TGTGCCAGCAGTTTGGGCAGGGGGGACAAAAACATTCAGTACTTC	CASSLGRGDKNIQYF
NA	TRBV5-1	TRBJ1-1	NA	TGCGCCAGCAGCTTGGGAGTGGGTAACAGGGATACTGAAGCTTTCTTT	CASSLGVGNRDTEAFF
NA	TRBV28	TRBJ1-4	TRBD1	TGTGCCAGCAGTTTTCGCCGGGGGGGACAGGGTGAAAAACTGTTTTTT	CASSFRRGGQGEKLFF
NA	TRBV28	TRBJ2-1	TRBD1	TGTGCCAGCAGTTCCGGGACAGGTGACAATGAGCAGTTCTTC	CASSSGTGDNEQFF
NA	TRBV19	TRBJ2-5	TRBD2	TGTGCCAGTAGTACCCGTCTAGCGGGGGGTTACCAAGAGACCCAGTACTTC	CASSTRLAGGYQETQYF
NA	TRBV4-3	TRBJ2-1	TRBD2	TGCGCCAGCAGCCAAGATTGGGCTAGCGGGGTCTCCTACAATGAGCAGTTCTTC	CASSQDWASGVSYNEQFF
NA	TRBV7-2	TRBJ1-4	NA	TGTGCCAGCAGCTTAGTTGTAGGGGCGGGGGAAAAACTGTTTTTT	CASSLVVGAGEKLFF